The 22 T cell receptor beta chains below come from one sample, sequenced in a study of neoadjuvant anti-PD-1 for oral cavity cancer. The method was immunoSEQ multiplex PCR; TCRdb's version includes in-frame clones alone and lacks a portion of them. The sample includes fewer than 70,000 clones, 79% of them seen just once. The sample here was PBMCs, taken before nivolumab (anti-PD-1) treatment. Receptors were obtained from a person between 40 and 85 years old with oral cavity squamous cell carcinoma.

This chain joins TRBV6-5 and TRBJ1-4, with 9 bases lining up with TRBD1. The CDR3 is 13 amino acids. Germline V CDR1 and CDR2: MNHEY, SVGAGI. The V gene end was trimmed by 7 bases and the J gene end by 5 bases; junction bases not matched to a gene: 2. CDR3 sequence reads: CASMGQGNEKLFF. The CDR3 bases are TGTGCCAGCATGGGACAGGGAAATGAAAAACTGTTTTTT.

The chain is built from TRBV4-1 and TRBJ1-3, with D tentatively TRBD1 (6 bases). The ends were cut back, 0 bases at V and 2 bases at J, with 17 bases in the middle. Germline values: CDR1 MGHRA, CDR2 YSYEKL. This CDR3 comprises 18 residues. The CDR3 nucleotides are TGCGCCAGCAGCCAAGATAAAATCCGAGCAGGGGCTGGAAACACCATATATTTT. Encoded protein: CASSQDKIRAGAGNTIYF.

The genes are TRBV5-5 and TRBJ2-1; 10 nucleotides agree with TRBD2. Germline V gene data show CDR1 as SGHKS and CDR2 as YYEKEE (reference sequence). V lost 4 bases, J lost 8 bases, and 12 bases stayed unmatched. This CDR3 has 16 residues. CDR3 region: CASSPSSGRAVDEQFF. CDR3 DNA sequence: TGTGCCAGCAGCCCATCCAGCGGGAGGGCCGTTGATGAGCAGTTCTTC.

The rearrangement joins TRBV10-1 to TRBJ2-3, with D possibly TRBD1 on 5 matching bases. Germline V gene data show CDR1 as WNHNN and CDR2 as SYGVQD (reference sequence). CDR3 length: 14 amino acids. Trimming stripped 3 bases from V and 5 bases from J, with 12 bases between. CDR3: CASSEDSPEDTQYF. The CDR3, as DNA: TGCGCCAGCAGTGAAGACAGCCCGGAAGATACGCAGTATTTT.

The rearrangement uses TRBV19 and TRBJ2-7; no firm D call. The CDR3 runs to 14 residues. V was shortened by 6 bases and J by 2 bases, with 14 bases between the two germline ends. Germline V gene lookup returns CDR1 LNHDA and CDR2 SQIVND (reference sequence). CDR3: CASRRAANTYEQYF. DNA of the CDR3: TGTGCCAGTAGAAGGGCAGCCAATACCTACGAGCAGTACTTC.

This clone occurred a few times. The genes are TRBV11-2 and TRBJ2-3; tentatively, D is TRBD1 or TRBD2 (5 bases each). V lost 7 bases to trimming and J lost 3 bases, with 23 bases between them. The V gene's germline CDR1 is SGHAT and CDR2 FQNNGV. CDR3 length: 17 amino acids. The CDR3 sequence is CASIPLRGRTLTDTQYF. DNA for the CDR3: TGTGCCAGCATCCCGTTGAGGGGTCGGACATTAACAGATACGCAGTATTTT.

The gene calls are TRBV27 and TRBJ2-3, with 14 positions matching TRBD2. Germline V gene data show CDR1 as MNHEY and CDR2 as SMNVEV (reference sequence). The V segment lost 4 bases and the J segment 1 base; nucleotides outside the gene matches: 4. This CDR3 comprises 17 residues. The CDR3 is CASSSMTSGGGTDTQYF. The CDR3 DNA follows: TGTGCCAGCAGTTCCATGACTAGCGGGGGGGGCACAGATACGCAGTATTTT.

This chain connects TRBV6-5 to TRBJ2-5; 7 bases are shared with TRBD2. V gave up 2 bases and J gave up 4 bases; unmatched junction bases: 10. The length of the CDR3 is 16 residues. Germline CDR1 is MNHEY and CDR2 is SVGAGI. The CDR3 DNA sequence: TGTGCCAGCAGTTACCGCCTTGGGGGAGGGCCAGAGACCCAGTACTTC. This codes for CASSYRLGGGPETQYF.

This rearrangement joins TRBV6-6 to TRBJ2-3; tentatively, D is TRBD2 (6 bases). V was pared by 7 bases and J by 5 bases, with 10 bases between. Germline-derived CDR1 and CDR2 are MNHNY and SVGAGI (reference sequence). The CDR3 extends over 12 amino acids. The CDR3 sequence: CASTPEGDTQYF. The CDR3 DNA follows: TGTGCCAGCACCCCGGAGGGAGATACGCAGTATTTT.

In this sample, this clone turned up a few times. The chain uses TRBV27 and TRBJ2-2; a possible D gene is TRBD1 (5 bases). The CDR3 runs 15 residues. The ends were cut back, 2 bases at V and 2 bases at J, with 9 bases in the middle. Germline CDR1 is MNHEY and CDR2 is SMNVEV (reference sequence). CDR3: CASSLVGDNTGELFF. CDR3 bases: TGTGCCAGCAGTTTAGTAGGGGATAACACCGGGGAGCTGTTTTTT.

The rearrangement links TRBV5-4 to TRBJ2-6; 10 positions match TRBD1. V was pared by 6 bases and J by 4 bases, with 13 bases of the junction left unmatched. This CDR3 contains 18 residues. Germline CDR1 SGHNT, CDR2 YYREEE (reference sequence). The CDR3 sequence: CASNPRDRGFSGANVLTF. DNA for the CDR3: TGTGCCAGCAACCCGAGGGACAGGGGTTTTTCCGGGGCCAACGTCCTGACTTTC. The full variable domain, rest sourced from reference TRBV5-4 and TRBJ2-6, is ETGVTQSPTHLIKTRGQQVTLRCSSQSGHNTVSWYQQALGQGPQFIFQYYREEENGRGNFPPRFSGLQFPNYSSELNVNALELDDSALYLCASNPRDRGFSGANVLTFGAGSRLTVL.

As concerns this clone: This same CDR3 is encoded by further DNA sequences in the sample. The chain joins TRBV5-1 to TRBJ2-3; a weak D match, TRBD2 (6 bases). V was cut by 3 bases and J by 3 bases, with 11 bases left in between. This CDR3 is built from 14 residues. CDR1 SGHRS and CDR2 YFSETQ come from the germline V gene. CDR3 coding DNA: TGCGCCAGCAGCTCGACTAGAGGTACAGATACGCAGTATTTT. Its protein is CASSSTRGTDTQYF.

DNA for the CDR3: TGTGCCAGCAGCGTATTGGAGGGAGGGCCTTCTGAGCAGTTCTTC. Residues: CASSVLEGGPSEQFF. J is TRBJ2-1 and V is TRBV9, with 7 bases matching TRBD2. The CDR3 runs to 15 residues. The germline V gene encodes CDR1 SGDLS and CDR2 YYNGEE. V dropped 1 base and J dropped 9; count of bases not matched to a gene: 10.

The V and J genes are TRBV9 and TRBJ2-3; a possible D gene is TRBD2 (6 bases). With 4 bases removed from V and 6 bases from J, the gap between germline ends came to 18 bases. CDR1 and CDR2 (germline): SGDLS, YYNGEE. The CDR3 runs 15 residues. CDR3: CASSKLAGSVDTQYF. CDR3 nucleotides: TGTGCCAGCAGCAAACTAGCAGGATCGGTGGATACGCAGTATTTT.

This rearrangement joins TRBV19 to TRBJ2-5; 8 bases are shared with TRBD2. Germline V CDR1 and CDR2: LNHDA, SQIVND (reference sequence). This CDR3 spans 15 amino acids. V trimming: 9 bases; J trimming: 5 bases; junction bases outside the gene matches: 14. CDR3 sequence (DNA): TGTGCCAGCCGCGGGGGGACCCCGGGGACGGAGACCCAGTACTTC. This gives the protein CASRGGTPGTETQYF.

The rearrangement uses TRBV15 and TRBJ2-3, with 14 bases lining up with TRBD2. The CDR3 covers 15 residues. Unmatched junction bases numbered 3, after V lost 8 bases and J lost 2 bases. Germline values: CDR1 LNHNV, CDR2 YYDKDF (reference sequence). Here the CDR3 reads CATRLAGGATDTQYF. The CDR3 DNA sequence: TGTGCCACCCGACTAGCGGGAGGGGCCACAGATACGCAGTATTTT.

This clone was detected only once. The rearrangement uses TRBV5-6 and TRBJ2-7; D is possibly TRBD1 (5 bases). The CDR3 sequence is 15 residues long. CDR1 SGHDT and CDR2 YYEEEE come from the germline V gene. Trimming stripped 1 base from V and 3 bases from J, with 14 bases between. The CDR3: CASSLKGFRSYEQYF. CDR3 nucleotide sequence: TGTGCCAGCAGCTTGAAGGGGTTTCGGAGCTACGAGCAGTACTTC.

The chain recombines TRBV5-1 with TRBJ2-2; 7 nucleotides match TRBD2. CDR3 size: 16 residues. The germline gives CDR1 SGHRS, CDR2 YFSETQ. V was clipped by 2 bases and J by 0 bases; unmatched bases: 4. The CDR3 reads CASSFFSGSNTGELFF. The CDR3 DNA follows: TGCGCCAGCAGCTTTTTTAGCGGGTCGAACACCGGGGAGCTGTTTTTT.

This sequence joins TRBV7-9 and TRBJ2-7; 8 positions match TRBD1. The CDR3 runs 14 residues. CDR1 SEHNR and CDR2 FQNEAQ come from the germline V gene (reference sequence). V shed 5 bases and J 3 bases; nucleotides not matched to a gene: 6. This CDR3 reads CASSPRDRFYEQYF. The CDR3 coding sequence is TGTGCCAGCAGCCCGAGGGACAGGTTCTACGAGCAGTACTTC.

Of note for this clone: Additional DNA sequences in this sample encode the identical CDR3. For the CDR3, the DNA is TGTGCCAGCAGTCGGGACAGCTACAATGAGCAGTTCTTC. Its protein product is CASSRDSYNEQFF. The chain combines TRBV6-6 with TRBJ2-1, with 7 bases that match TRBD1. The CDR3 covers 13 residues. Germline lookup yields CDR1 MNHNY and CDR2 SVGAGI (reference sequence). The J segment lost 3 bases and the V segment lost 5 bases, leaving 1 base of the junction unmatched.

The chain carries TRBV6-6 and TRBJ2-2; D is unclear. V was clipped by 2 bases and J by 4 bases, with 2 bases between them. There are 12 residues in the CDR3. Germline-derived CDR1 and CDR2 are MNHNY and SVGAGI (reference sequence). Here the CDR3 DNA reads TGTGCCAGCAGTTACGGCACCGGGGAGCTGTTTTTT. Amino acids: CASSYGTGELFF.

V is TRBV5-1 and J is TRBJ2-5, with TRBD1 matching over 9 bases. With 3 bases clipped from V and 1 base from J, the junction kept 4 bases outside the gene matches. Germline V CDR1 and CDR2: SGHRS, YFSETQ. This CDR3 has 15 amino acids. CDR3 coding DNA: TGCGCCAGCAGCTACGGACAGGGGCTCCAAGAGACCCAGTACTTC. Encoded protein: CASSYGQGLQETQYF.